The 24 T cell receptor beta chains below were found in one sample sequenced in a study of ipilimumab plus nivolumab after autologous stem cell transplantation. Produced via immunoSEQ multiplex PCR; TCRdb's table is partial and in-frame only. The sample gives tens of thousands of clones, about 86% of which show up once; 4% to 6% is in the top ten. The specimen was PBMCs, collected in a trial of ipilimumab plus nivolumab as post-transplant consolidation. These receptors all come from a male donor with diffuse large B-cell lymphoma.

There are a few counts of this clone. The chain employs TRBV30 and TRBJ1-5; the D gene is possibly TRBD1 (5 bases). The V and J ends lost 3 bases and 3 bases respectively, with 12 bases between them. Per germline, CDR1 GTSNPN and CDR2 SVGIG (reference sequence). The CDR3 length is 14 residues. The CDR3 protein is CAWRGDSPNQPQHF. The DNA of the CDR3 is TGTGCCTGGAGAGGAGACAGTCCCAATCAGCCCCAGCATTTT.

The CDR3 nucleotides are TGTGCCAGCAGCCCCCGCTCTAACTATGGCTACACCTTC. This sequence encodes CASSPRSNYGYTF. J is TRBJ1-2 and V is TRBV11-2; D not certain. Germline assignment: CDR1 SGHAT and CDR2 FQNNGV. The CDR3 sequence is 13 residues long. V shed 5 bases and J shed 0 bases, with 7 bases lying between them.

The rearrangement links TRBV19 to TRBJ2-3, with D possibly being TRBD1 (5 bases). The CDR3 runs to 14 residues. From germline, CDR1 is LNHDA and CDR2 SQIVND (reference sequence). Trimming stripped 3 bases from V and 2 bases from J, with 9 bases between. CDR3 residues: CASSIVGHTDTQYF. Here the CDR3 DNA reads TGTGCCAGTAGTATTGTGGGGCACACAGATACGCAGTATTTT. Using reference TRBV19 and TRBJ2-3 for the parts outside the CDR3, the full variable domain is DGGITQSPKYLFRKEGQNVTLSCEQNLNHDAMYWYRQDPGQGLRLIYYSQIVNDFQKGDIAEGYSVSREKKESFPLTVTSAQKNPTAFYLCASSIVGHTDTQYFGPGTRLTVL.

This clone was observed a handful of times. The rearrangement uses TRBV18 and TRBJ2-1, with D uncertain. The CDR3 is made up of 16 amino acids. CDR1 and CDR2 (germline): KGHSH, LQKENI. V was trimmed by 4 bases and J by 0 bases, leaving 13 bases between them. CDR3 region: CASSRSEVSSYNEQFF. For the CDR3, the DNA is TGTGCCAGCTCACGGTCGGAAGTGAGCTCCTACAATGAGCAGTTCTTC.

The V call is TRBV7-2, the J call TRBJ2-1; no clear D gene. Germline lookup yields CDR1 SGHTA and CDR2 FQGNSA. The length of the CDR3 is 15 residues. The ends were cut back, 5 bases at V and 5 bases at J, with 16 bases in the middle. This CDR3 reads CASSPDKYKNNEQFF. The CDR3 DNA follows: TGTGCCAGCAGCCCCGACAAGTACAAGAACAATGAGCAGTTCTTC.

The chain employs TRBV6-6 and TRBJ1-6; 8 nucleotides agree with TRBD1. Looked up from germline, CDR1 is MNHNY and CDR2 is SVGAGI (reference sequence). CDR3 size: 14 residues. J gave up 8 bases and V 10 bases, and 10 bases lay outside the gene matches. Here the CDR3 reads CAINNQGAHSPLHF. The CDR3 nucleotides are TGTGCCATCAACAACCAGGGGGCACATTCACCCCTCCACTTT.

As to this clone: At the DNA level, this CDR3 is encoded by other sequences in the same sample as well. This CDR3 reads CASSQALRTGAYGYTF. CDR3 coding DNA: TGCGCCAGCAGCCAAGCCTTGAGGACAGGGGCCTATGGCTACACCTTC. This rearrangement joins TRBV4-1 to TRBJ1-2, with 9 bases matching TRBD1. J lost 4 bases, V lost 1 base, and 7 bases had no gene match. The germline V gene encodes CDR1 MGHRA and CDR2 YSYEKL. This CDR3 contains 16 residues.

This clone was seen just once. This specimen includes other DNA sequences encoding the same CDR3. The J gene is TRBJ1-2, the V gene TRBV4-2; possibly TRBD1 for D (6 bases). CDR1 is LGHNA and CDR2 is YNFKEQ in the germline V gene. V was trimmed by 3 bases and J by 0 bases, leaving 11 bases between them. This CDR3 comprises 15 residues. DNA for the CDR3: TGTGCCAGCAGCCAGGACAGACAGGCTAACTATGGCTACACCTTC. It codes for CASSQDRQANYGYTF.

The chain is built from TRBV6-5 and TRBJ2-7, with 12 bases lining up with TRBD1. Trimming cost V 5 bases and J 12 bases; bases outside gene matches: 14. Germline V lookup: CDR1 MNHEY, CDR2 SVGAGI. The CDR3 totals 15 residues. CDR3 nucleotides: TGTGCCAGCAGTAGAGTTCCGGGACAGGGGGCTTTGTTGTACTTC. This sequence encodes CASSRVPGQGALLYF.

The chain joins TRBV5-6 to TRBJ2-2, with D possibly matching TRBD2 (5 bases). Germline V CDR1 and CDR2: SGHDT, YYEEEE. This CDR3 has 15 residues. The V end was cut by 4 bases, the J end by 4 bases, with 14 bases between. CDR3 DNA: TGTGCCAGCAGCCCCGGACTCCTGCCCACCGGGGAGCTGTTTTTT. This codes for CASSPGLLPTGELFF.

A single count supports this clone. The chain joins TRBV11-3 to TRBJ2-1; a possible D gene is TRBD1 (6 bases). Germline CDR1 is SGHNT and CDR2 is YENEEA. CDR3 length: 13 amino acids. Trimming pared 4 bases from V and 9 bases from J, leaving 13 bases between. CDR3 region: CASSSPGVSEQFF. DNA of the CDR3: TGTGCCAGCAGCTCCCCAGGGGTTTCTGAGCAGTTCTTC.

The chain carries TRBV4-1 and TRBJ2-4; TRBD2 matches 14 bases. After removal of 2 bases from V and 8 bases from J, the junction contained 8 bases not matched to a gene. The CDR3 is 17 residues long. Germline CDR1 reads MGHRA; CDR2 reads YSYEKL. In DNA form, the CDR3 reads TGCGCCAGCAGCCAACGCGGGACTAGCGGGGGTCTAGACATTCAGTACTTC. This gives the protein CASSQRGTSGGLDIQYF.

The chain combines TRBV11-2 with TRBJ2-2; no clear D gene. CDR1 is SGHAT, CDR2 FQNNGV, per germline. The CDR3 length is 13 residues. Trimming removed 0 bases at V and 5 bases at J, with 4 bases between. The CDR3 is CASSLEETGELFF. The DNA of the CDR3 is TGTGCCAGCAGCTTAGAGGAGACCGGGGAGCTGTTTTTT.

CDR3 sequence: CASSQVDRGLAGNEQYF. DNA of the CDR3: TGCGCCAGCAGCCAAGTCGACCGGGGACTAGCGGGTAACGAGCAGTACTTC. This chain joins TRBV4-3 and TRBJ2-7; the match to TRBD2 covers 12 bases. The CDR3 covers 17 residues. Germline V gene lookup returns CDR1 LGHNA and CDR2 YSLEER. V gave up 1 base and J gave up 5 bases; unmatched junction bases: 9.

Notes on this clone: The same CDR3 is also encoded by other DNA sequences in this sample. CDR3 DNA: TGTGCCAGCTCACCACGGGACAGGGGCTATGGCTACACCTTC. It is translated as CASSPRDRGYGYTF. J is TRBJ1-2 and V is TRBV18; TRBD1 agrees at 10 bases. Trimming at V came to 1 base and at J to 4 bases, leaving 0 bases not matched to a gene. This CDR3 region has 14 residues. Germline CDR1 reads KGHSH; CDR2 reads LQKENI.

V is TRBV15 and J is TRBJ1-2; TRBD1 aligns across 8 bases. Trimming took 6 bases from V and 4 from J; bases not matched to a gene: 7. The germline V gene encodes CDR1 LNHNV and CDR2 YYDKDF (reference sequence). The CDR3 totals 14 residues. The CDR3: CATRGDTGGYGYTF. In nucleotides, the CDR3 is TGTGCCACCAGAGGGGACACAGGGGGCTATGGCTACACCTTC.

This chain's CDR3 is CASRRVVEGGYTF. DNA of the CDR3: TGTGCCAGTAGAAGGGTAGTAGAGGGTGGCTACACCTTC. The rearrangement uses TRBV19 and TRBJ1-2; D gene unclear. Germline V gives CDR1 LNHDA, CDR2 SQIVND (reference sequence). V was clipped by 6 bases and J by 7 bases, with 15 bases between them. The CDR3 is 13 amino acids.

This CDR3 is CASGLVLASGGAEWNEQFF. The CDR3 bases are TGTGCTAGTGGTTTGGTACTGGCTAGCGGGGGGGCCGAATGGAATGAGCAGTTCTTC. The V call is TRBV12-5, the J call TRBJ2-1, with TRBD2 matching over 12 bases. Germline V gene lookup returns CDR1 LGHNT and CDR2 FRNRAP. This CDR3 spans 19 amino acids. The V segment lost 0 bases and the J segment 7 bases; nucleotides outside the gene matches: 13.

This clone occurred once. CDR3 protein: CASSVGPQQFF. The DNA for the CDR3 is TGTGCCAGCAGCGTTGGACCTCAGCAGTTCTTC. The V and J genes are TRBV11-2 and TRBJ2-1; D not resolved. Trimming left V 5 bases short and J 11 bases short, with 10 bases between. Looked up from germline, CDR1 is SGHAT and CDR2 is FQNNGV. The CDR3 is 11 amino acids.

The V call is TRBV18, the J call TRBJ2-1; TRBD2 matches 7 bases. This CDR3 region has 18 residues. Germline trimming cut 3 bases from V and 1 base from J; bases unmatched to any gene: 12. Germline values: CDR1 KGHSH, CDR2 LQKENI. CDR3: CASSPRLARGDSYNEQFF. CDR3 coding DNA: TGTGCCAGCTCACCTAGGCTAGCTCGGGGGGATTCCTACAATGAGCAGTTCTTC.

V is TRBV19 and J is TRBJ1-5, with 7 bases aligning to TRBD1. The germline gives CDR1 LNHDA, CDR2 SQIVND (reference sequence). With V trimmed by 9 bases and J by 2 bases, 10 bases remained unmatched. This CDR3 is built from 15 residues. The CDR3 sequence is CASRQGFRGNQPQHF. The CDR3, as DNA: TGTGCCAGCCGACAGGGTTTTCGGGGCAATCAGCCCCAGCATTTT.

The chain links TRBV6-5 to TRBJ2-5; 9 nucleotides agree with TRBD1. V shed 2 bases and J 5 bases; nucleotides not matched to a gene: 6. This CDR3 spans 15 amino acids. CDR1 is MNHEY, CDR2 SVGAGI, per germline. In nucleotides, the CDR3 is TGTGCCAGCAGTTACGACAGGGGGAGGTTGGAGACCCAGTACTTC. Its translation is CASSYDRGRLETQYF.

The V and J genes are TRBV19 and TRBJ1-3; D is undetermined. V lost 7 bases and J lost 0, with 13 bases in between. This CDR3 has 15 amino acids. CDR1 LNHDA and CDR2 SQIVND come from the germline V gene (reference sequence). CDR3 in DNA: TGTGCCAGTACCCCGGTCTCCAGCTCTGGAAACACCATATATTTT. Its protein is CASTPVSSSGNTIYF. The full variable domain, completed using reference TRBV19 and TRBJ1-3, is DGGITQSPKYLFRKEGQNVTLSCEQNLNHDAMYWYRQDPGQGLRLIYYSQIVNDFQKGDIAEGYSVSREKKESFPLTVTSAQKNPTAFYLCASTPVSSSGNTIYFGEGSWLTVV.

The rearrangement joins TRBV7-9 to TRBJ2-5; 7 nucleotides agree with TRBD2. The DNA matches TRBJ2-7 better at its end, which makes the J call doubtful. The CDR3 totals 15 residues. CDR1 SEHNR and CDR2 FQNEAQ come from the germline V gene (reference sequence). The CDR3 sequence is CASSLVGSGGYEQYF. CDR3 in DNA: TGTGCCAGCAGCTTAGTTGGATCGGGGGGCTACGAGCAGTACTTC.